The T cell receptor (beta chain) under discussion was sequenced for a study of radiation and T cells in renal cell carcinoma. Study outcomes and limitations: In nephrectomy-only tumors, top 100 clonotypes averaged approximately 40%, versus approximately 50% irradiated.

The germline V gene has CDR1 SSHAT and CDR2 FNYEAQ (reference sequence). The CDR3 runs 13 residues. Trimming removed 5 bases from V and 5 bases from J; junction bases left unmatched: 4. Comments on this clone: Its antigen remains unidentified.

Specified treatment: treatment-naive control, cytoreductive nephrectomy. Clear cell pathology was present in this patient's renal cell carcinoma. Control tumors came from a few females and under 14 males, aged about 35 to 82. Sequencing was performed with immunoSEQ multiplex PCR; in TCRdb, only in-frame clones are kept and a portion is missing. The sample holds tens of thousands of clones, roughly 50% seen once. Sequenced here: tumor tissue, sampled from a patient whose treatment was nephrectomy without radiotherapy. This rearrangement joins TRBV7-7 to TRBJ2-5; TRBD1 matches at 8 bases. This TCR was sampled from a middle-aged man with renal cell carcinoma. CDR3 loop: CASSRGQGETQYF. CDR3 sequence (DNA): TGTGCCAGCAGCCGAGGACAGGGTGAGACCCAGTACTTC.